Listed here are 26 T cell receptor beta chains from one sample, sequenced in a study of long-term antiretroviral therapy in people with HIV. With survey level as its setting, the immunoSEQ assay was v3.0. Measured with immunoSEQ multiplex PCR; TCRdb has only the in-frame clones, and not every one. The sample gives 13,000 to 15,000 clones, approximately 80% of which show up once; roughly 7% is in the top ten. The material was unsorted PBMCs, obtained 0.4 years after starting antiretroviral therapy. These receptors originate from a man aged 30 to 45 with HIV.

CDR3 residues: CASSYRTGALSNQPQHF. The CDR3 nucleotides read TGTGCCAGCAGTTATCGGACAGGGGCCCTTAGCAATCAGCCCCAGCATTTT. The chain carries TRBV7-2 and TRBJ1-5, with 9 nucleotides matching TRBD1. The CDR3 covers 17 residues. The germline CDR1 and CDR2 sequences are SGHTA and FQGNSA. After removal of 6 bases from V and 0 bases from J, the junction contained 9 bases not matched to a gene.

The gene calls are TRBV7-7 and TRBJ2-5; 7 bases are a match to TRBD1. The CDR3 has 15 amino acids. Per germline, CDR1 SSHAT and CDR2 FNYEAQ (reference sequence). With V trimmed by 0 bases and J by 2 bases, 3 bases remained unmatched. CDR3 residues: CASSLAGTDQETQYF. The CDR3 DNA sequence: TGTGCCAGCAGCTTAGCAGGGACAGATCAAGAGACCCAGTACTTC.

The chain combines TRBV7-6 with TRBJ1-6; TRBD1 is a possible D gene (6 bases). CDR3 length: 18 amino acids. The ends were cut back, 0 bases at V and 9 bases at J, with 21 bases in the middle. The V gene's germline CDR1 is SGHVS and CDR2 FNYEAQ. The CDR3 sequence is CASSLATNRVNGVSPLHF. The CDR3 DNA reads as TGTGCCAGCAGCTTAGCGACGAACAGGGTGAATGGCGTTTCACCCCTCCACTTT.

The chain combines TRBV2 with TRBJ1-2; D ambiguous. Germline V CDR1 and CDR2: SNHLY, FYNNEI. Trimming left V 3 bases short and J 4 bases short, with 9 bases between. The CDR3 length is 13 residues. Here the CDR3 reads CASSDGLGYGYTF. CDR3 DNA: TGTGCCAGCAGTGACGGATTAGGCTATGGCTACACCTTC.

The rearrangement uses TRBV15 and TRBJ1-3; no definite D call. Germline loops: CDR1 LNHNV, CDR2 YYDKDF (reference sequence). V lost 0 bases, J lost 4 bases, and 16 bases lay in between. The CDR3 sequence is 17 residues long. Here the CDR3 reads CATSRDPLPTPGNTIYF. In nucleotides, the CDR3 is TGTGCCACCAGCAGAGATCCCCTCCCAACCCCAGGAAACACCATATATTTT.

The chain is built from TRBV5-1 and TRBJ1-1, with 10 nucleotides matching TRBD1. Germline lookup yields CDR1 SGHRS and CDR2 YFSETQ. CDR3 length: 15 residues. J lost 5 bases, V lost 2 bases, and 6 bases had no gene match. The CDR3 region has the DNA TGCGCCAGCAGCTTCTGGACAGGGGGGTCTACTGAAGCTTTCTTT. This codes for CASSFWTGGSTEAFF.

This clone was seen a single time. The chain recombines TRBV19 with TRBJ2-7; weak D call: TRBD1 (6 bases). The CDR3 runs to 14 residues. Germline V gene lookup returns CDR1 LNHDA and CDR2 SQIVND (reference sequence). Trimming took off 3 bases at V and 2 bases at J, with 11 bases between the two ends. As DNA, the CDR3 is TGTGCCAGTAGTATTGACAGGACCACCTACGAGCAGTACTTC. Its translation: CASSIDRTTYEQYF.

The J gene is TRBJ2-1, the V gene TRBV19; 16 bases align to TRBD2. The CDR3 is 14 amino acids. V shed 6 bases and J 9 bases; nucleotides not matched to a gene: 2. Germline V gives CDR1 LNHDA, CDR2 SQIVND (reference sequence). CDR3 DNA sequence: TGTGCCAGTAGGGGACTAGCGGGAGGGAGTGAGCAGTTCTTC. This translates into CASRGLAGGSEQFF. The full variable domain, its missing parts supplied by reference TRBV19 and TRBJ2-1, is DGGITQSPKYLFRKEGQNVTLSCEQNLNHDAMYWYRQDPGQGLRLIYYSQIVNDFQKGDIAEGYSVSREKKESFPLTVTSAQKNPTAFYLCASRGLAGGSEQFFGPGTRLTVL.

The CDR3 DNA reads TGTGCCAGCAGTTTAGATGGGCTTCGGGGCTTTATAGGGGGCTACACCTTC. It translates to CASSLDGLRGFIGGYTF. This sequence joins TRBV28 and TRBJ1-2, with D perhaps TRBD1 (5 bases). The CDR3 totals 17 residues. CDR1 MDHEN and CDR2 SYDVKM come from the germline V gene. The V gene lost 2 bases and the J gene lost 8 bases, with 24 bases spanning the gap.

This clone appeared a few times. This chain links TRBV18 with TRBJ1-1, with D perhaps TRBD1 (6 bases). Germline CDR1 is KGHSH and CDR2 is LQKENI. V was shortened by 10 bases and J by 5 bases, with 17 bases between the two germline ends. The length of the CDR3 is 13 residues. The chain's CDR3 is CATRGGLQTEAFF. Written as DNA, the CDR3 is TGTGCCACCCGAGGGGGTTTACAAACTGAAGCTTTCTTT. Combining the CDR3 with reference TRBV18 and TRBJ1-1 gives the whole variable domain NAGVMQNPRHLVRRRGQEARLRCSPMKGHSHVYWYRQLPEEGLKFMVYLQKENIIDESGMPKERFSAEFPKEGPSILRIQQVVRGDSAAYFCATRGGLQTEAFFGQGTRLTVV.

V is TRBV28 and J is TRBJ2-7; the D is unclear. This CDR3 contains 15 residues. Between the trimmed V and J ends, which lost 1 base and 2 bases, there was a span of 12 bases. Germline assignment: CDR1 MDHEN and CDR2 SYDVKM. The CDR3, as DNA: TGTGCCAGCAGTTTATTGGTGGGCGGTACCTACGAGCAGTACTTC. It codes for CASSLLVGGTYEQYF.

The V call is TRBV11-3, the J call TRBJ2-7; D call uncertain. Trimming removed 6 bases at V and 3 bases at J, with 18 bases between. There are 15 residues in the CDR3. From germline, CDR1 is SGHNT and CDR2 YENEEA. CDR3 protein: CASSRRTGSDYEQYF. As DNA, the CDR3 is TGTGCCAGCAGTCGAAGAACCGGGTCCGACTACGAGCAGTACTTC.

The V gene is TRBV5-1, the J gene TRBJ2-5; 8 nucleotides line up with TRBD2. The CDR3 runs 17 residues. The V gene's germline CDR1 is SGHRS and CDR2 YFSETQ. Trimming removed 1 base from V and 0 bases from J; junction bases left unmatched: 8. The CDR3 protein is CASSLTVAGGNQETQYF. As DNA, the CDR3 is TGCGCCAGCAGCTTGACGGTGGCGGGAGGAAACCAAGAGACCCAGTACTTC.

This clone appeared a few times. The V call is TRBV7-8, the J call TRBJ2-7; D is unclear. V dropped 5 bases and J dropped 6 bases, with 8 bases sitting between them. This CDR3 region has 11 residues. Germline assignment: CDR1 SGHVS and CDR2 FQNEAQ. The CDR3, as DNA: TGTGCCAGCAGCAGGGAAACCGAGCAGTACTTC. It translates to CASSRETEQYF.

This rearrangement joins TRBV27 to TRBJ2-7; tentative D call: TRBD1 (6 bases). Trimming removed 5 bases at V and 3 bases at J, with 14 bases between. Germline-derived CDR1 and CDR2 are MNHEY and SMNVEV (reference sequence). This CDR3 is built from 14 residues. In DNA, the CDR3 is TGTGCCAGCAGTGAGGACAGCTCGAGCTACGAGCAGTACTTC. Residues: CASSEDSSSYEQYF.

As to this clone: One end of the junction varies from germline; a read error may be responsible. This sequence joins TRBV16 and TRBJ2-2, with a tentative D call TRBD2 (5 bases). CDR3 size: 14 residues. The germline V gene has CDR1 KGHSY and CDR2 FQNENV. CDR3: CASSQLLETGELLF. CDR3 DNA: TGTGCCAGCAGCCAACTTCTAGAGACCGGGGAGCTGCTTTTT.

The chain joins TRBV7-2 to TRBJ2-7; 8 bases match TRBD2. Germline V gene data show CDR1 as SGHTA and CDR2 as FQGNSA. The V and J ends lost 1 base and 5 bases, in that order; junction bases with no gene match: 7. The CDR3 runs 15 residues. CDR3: CASSLEAREVDEQYF. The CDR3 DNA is TGTGCCAGCAGCTTAGAGGCGCGGGAGGTGGACGAGCAGTACTTC.

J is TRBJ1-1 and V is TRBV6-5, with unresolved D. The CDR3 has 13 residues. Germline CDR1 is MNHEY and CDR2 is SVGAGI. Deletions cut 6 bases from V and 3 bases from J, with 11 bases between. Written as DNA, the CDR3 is TGTGCCAGCAGCTTCGAATGGGACACTGAAGCTTTCTTT. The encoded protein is CASSFEWDTEAFF.

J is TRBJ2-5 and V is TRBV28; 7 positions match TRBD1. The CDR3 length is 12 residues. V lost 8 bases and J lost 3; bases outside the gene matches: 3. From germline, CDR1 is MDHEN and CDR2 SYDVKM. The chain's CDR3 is CASLRGKETQYF. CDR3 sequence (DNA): TGTGCCAGCCTCAGGGGGAAAGAGACCCAGTACTTC. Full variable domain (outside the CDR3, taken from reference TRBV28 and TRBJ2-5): DVKVTQSSRYLVKRTGEKVFLECVQDMDHENMFWYRQDPGLGLRLIYFSYDVKMKEKGDIPEGYSVSREKKERFSLILESASTNQTSMYLCASLRGKETQYFGPGTRLLVL.

CDR3 amino acids: CASSAWEGEDTQYF. The CDR3 DNA reads as TGTGCCAGCAGCGCCTGGGAGGGGGAAGATACGCAGTATTTT. The rearrangement joins TRBV9 to TRBJ2-3; perhaps TRBD2 as D (7 bases). Trimming stripped 3 bases from V and 5 bases from J, with 13 bases between. This CDR3 comprises 14 residues. CDR1 is SGDLS and CDR2 is YYNGEE in the germline V gene.

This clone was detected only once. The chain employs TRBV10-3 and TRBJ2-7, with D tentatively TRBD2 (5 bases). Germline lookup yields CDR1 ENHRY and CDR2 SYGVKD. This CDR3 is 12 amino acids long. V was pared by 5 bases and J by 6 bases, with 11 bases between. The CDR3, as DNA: TGTGCCATCAGTACTAGGACTGGCGAGCAGTACTTC. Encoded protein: CAISTRTGEQYF.

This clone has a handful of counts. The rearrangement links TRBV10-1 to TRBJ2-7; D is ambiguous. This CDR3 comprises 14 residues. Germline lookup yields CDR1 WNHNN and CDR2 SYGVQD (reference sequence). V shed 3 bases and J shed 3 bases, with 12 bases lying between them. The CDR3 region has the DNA TGCGCCAGCAGTGAAGAGGTCCCCCTCTACGAGCAGTACTTC. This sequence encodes CASSEEVPLYEQYF.

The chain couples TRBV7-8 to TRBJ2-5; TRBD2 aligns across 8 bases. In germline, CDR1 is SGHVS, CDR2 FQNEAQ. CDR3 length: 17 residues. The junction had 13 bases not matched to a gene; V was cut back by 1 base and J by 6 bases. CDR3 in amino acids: CASSLERGLLSSKTQYF. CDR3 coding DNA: TGTGCCAGCAGCTTAGAGCGGGGGTTACTTTCTTCAAAGACCCAGTACTTC.

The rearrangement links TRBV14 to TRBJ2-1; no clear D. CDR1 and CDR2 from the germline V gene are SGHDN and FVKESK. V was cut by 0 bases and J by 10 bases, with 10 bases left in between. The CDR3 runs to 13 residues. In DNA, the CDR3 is TGTGCCAGCAGCCAAGATACTACATCCGAGCAGTTCTTC. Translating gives CASSQDTTSEQFF.

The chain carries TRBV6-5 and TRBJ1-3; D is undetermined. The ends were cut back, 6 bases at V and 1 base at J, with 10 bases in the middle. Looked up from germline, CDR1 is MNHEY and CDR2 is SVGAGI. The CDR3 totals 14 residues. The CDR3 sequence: CASRLTASGNTIYF. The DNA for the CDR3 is TGTGCCAGCAGACTAACAGCTTCTGGAAACACCATATATTTT.

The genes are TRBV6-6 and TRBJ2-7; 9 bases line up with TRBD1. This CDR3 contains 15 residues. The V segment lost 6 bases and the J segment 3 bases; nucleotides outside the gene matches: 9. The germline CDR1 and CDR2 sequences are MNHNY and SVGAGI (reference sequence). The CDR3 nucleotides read TGTGCCAGCAGGTTCGACGGACAGGGGTACTACGAGCAGTACTTC. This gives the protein CASRFDGQGYYEQYF.